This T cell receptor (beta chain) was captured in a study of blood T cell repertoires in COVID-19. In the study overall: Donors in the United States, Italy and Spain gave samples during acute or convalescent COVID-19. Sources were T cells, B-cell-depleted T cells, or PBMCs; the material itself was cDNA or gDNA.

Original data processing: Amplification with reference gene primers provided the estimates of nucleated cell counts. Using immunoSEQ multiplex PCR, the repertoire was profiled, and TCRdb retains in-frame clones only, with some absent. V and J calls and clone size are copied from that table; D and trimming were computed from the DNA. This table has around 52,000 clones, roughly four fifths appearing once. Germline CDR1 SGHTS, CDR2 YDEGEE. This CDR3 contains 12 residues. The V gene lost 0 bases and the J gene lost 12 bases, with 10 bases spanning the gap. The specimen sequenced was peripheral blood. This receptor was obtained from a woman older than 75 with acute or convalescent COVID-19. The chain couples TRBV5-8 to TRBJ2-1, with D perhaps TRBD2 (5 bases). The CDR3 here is CASSLAGIVQFF. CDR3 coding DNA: TGTGCCAGCAGCTTGGCGGGGATCGTGCAGTTCTTC.